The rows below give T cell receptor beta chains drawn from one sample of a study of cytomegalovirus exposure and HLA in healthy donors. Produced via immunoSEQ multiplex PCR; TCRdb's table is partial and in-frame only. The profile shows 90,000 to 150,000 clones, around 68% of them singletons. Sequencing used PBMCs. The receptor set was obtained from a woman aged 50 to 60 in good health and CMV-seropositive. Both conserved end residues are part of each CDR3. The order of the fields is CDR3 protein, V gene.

CASKGTGGLAGYTF	TRBV28
CASSLVKLAGGQGETQYF	TRBV7-2
CASRWGSADTQYF	TRBV5-4
CSARQLEAFF	TRBV20-1
CASSFGTGELFF	TRBV5-1
CASSQDHREDGEQYF	TRBV4-1
CASRPTGGNLHSPLHF	TRBV5-1
CASSGTSGYEQYF	TRBV9
CASSELGPYEQYF	TRBV6-1
CASSRDIDSNYGYTF	TRBV7-2
CASSDAGSGGYGYTF	TRBV6-4
CAWSQGQGVSEQYF	TRBV30
CASSYSGTGGKPQHF	TRBV6-5
CASSQERTYWEGYTF	TRBV4-3
CAIRGTMNTEAFF	TRBV10-3
CASSYLGVSTDTQYF	TRBV7-3